This passage covers 32 T cell receptor beta chains from one sample sequenced in a study of blood T cells in healthy people across ages. The second PCR ran roughly 6 to 12 cycles with a sample-barcoded 5' primer and J-beta primers. From the 5' RACE reads, TCRdb called clonotypes with MiXCR, one entry per CDR3 protein. The table shows about 940,000 distinct CDR3 sequences, with under 50% occurring only once. The sequencing sample was made of blood. All receptors derive from a man younger than 40 in good health.

The chain recombines TRBV20-1 with TRBJ2-7; 8 bases fit TRBD2. This CDR3 spans 14 amino acids. Germline V CDR1 and CDR2: DFQATT, SNEGSKA (reference sequence). The junction had 8 bases not matched to a gene; V was cut back by 6 bases and J by 1 base. CDR3 sequence reads: CSALLSGISYEQYF. In DNA form, the CDR3 reads TGCAGTGCCCTCCTTAGCGGGATTTCCTACGAGCAGTACTTC.

The V and J genes are TRBV6-2 or TRBV6-3 and TRBJ2-6, with D uncertain. Germline V gene data show CDR1 as MNHEY and CDR2 as SVGEGT. Deletions cut 2 bases from V and 0 bases from J, with 11 bases between. The CDR3 is made up of 17 amino acids. The CDR3 sequence: CASSYAVVSSGANVLTF. CDR3 coding DNA: TGTGCCAGCAGTTACGCCGTTGTTAGCTCTGGGGCCAACGTCCTGACTTTC.

The J gene is TRBJ1-1, the V gene TRBV27, with D perhaps TRBD1 (6 bases). CDR1 MNHEY and CDR2 SMNVEV come from the germline V gene (reference sequence). V was pared by 3 bases and J by 1 base, with 12 bases between. The CDR3 runs to 15 residues. This CDR3 reads CASSFLATGNTEAFF. The CDR3 nucleotides are TGTGCCAGCAGTTTCCTTGCGACAGGGAACACTGAAGCTTTCTTT.

The chain carries TRBV12-3 or TRBV12-4 and TRBJ2-6, with D unclear. The CDR3 loop spans 15 amino acids. Trimming cost V 3 bases and J 3 bases, with 9 bases left between them. The CDR3 here is CASSFEALGANVLTF. The DNA for the CDR3 is TGTGCCAGCAGTTTTGAGGCGCTTGGGGCCAACGTCCTGACTTTC.

The chain links TRBV29-1 to TRBJ1-1; tentative D call: TRBD1 (5 bases). Germline V gene data show CDR1 as SQVTM and CDR2 as ANQGSEA. The CDR3 has 14 residues. The V and J ends lost 3 bases and 6 bases respectively, with 17 bases between them. CDR3 coding DNA: TGCAGCGTTGATGGGGCCGACTATGTGGCTGAAGCTTTCTTT. Its translation is CSVDGADYVAEAFF.

In nucleotides, the CDR3 is TGTGCCATCAGTGACCCCGGGACAGGGCCTACTGAGCAGTTCTTC. Translated: CAISDPGTGPTEQFF. V usage is TRBV10-3 and J usage is TRBJ2-1, with 9 bases that match TRBD1. This CDR3 has 15 amino acids. The V segment lost 3 bases and the J segment 9 bases; nucleotides outside the gene matches: 9. Germline CDR1 ENHRY, CDR2 SYGVKD.

In this sample, this clonotype turned up a few times. The J gene is TRBJ2-4, the V gene TRBV21-1; the table's D call, TRBD1, has no DNA check behind it. TRBJ2-5 matches the DNA end more closely, so the J call is doubtful. TRBV21-1 is a pseudogene segment. CDR3 size: 12 residues. CDR3 nucleotides: TGTGCCAGCAGCGCCAGGGGAGAGACCCAGTACTTC. Translation: CASSARGETQYF.

The chain carries TRBV27 and TRBJ1-5, with 8 bases lining up with TRBD1. From germline, CDR1 is MNHEY and CDR2 SMNVEV (reference sequence). The V segment lost 4 bases and the J segment 7 bases; nucleotides outside the gene matches: 6. This CDR3 comprises 14 residues. Here the CDR3 reads CASSSDRGAQPQHF. The CDR3 nucleotides read TGTGCCAGCAGTTCCGACAGGGGAGCCCAGCCCCAGCATTTT.

This clonotype came up a few times. V gene TRBV7-8 combines with J gene TRBJ2-4, with D uncertain. The J call is in doubt because the DNA end fits TRBJ2-7 better. The CDR3 spans 15 residues. Germline V CDR1 and CDR2: SGHVS, FQNEAQ. The CDR3 nucleotides read TGTGCCAGCAGCTTAGAACCAGGATTTAACCCCGAGCAGTACTTC. It yields the protein CASSLEPGFNPEQYF.

This chain joins TRBV5-1 and TRBJ1-5; D perhaps matches TRBD1 (6 bases). There are 16 residues in the CDR3. V lost 4 bases to trimming and J lost 3 bases, with 17 bases between them. Germline V gene lookup returns CDR1 SGHRS and CDR2 YFSETQ. The CDR3 loop is CASSPGSGGLNQPQHF. Written as DNA, the CDR3 is TGCGCCAGCAGCCCAGGGTCGGGGGGGCTCAATCAGCCCCAGCATTTT.

The chain employs TRBV7-6 and TRBJ2-4; weak D call: TRBD2 (5 bases). Germline CDR1 is SGHVS and CDR2 is FNYEAQ. V was cut by 4 bases and J by 1 base, with 17 bases left in between. This CDR3 is 17 amino acids long. CDR3 nucleotides: TGTGCCAGCAGCTCTGAGGGATCAATCTTCGCCAAAAACATTCAGTACTTC. Amino acids: CASSSEGSIFAKNIQYF.

CDR3 bases: TGTGCCAGCAGCCCCCAACCCCAACCACTCCAAAACATTAATTCCGGAAACACCATATATTTT. Translating gives CASSPQPQPLQNINSGNTIYF. The chain employs TRBV11-1 and TRBJ1-3; no clear D gene. Trimming cost V 5 bases and J 4 bases, with 33 bases left between them. From germline, CDR1 is SGHAT and CDR2 FQDESV (reference sequence). The CDR3 consists of 21 residues.

The chain is built from TRBV29-1 and TRBJ2-3; D is ambiguous. Germline V CDR1 and CDR2: SQVTM, ANQGSEA. This CDR3 has 16 residues. V lost 0 bases and J lost 1, with 14 bases in between. The CDR3 coding sequence is TGCAGCGTTGAAGATCCTTCGGGCAGACGCACAGATACGCAGTATTTT. Residues: CSVEDPSGRRTDTQYF.

This chain uses TRBV4-3 with TRBJ1-2; 9 bases match TRBD1. The CDR3 has 16 amino acids. Losses at the gene ends were 2 bases for V and 4 bases for J; bases not matched to a gene: 8. CDR1 and CDR2 (germline): LGHNA, YSLEER. The CDR3 reads CASSQIIEDRGYGYTF. CDR3 coding DNA: TGCGCCAGCAGCCAAATCATAGAGGACAGGGGCTATGGCTACACCTTC.

This clonotype has just a few counts. The chain carries TRBV27 and TRBJ2-1, with D hard to call. In germline, CDR1 is MNHEY, CDR2 SMNVEV (reference sequence). Deletions cut 4 bases from V and 8 bases from J, with 12 bases between. There are 13 residues in the CDR3. The CDR3 reads CASSSPELHEQFF. The CDR3 DNA sequence: TGTGCCAGCAGTTCCCCCGAGCTGCATGAGCAGTTCTTC.

V usage is TRBV6-5 and J usage is TRBJ2-1; D is unclear. The CDR3 consists of 14 residues. CDR1 is MNHEY, CDR2 SVGAGI, per germline. V dropped 2 bases and J dropped 5 bases, with 10 bases sitting between them. For the CDR3, the DNA is TGTGCCAGCAGTTACGTGCACGCAAACAATGAGCAGTTCTTC. Translating gives CASSYVHANNEQFF.

This chain joins TRBV20-1 and TRBJ1-5, with D unclear. Germline-derived CDR1 and CDR2 are DFQATT and SNEGSKA (reference sequence). This CDR3 is built from 15 residues. V was clipped by 0 bases and J by 7 bases, with 16 bases between them. The DNA for the CDR3 is TGCAGTGCTAGAGATTTGGTAGGGATCAGACAGCCCCAGCATTTT. This codes for CSARDLVGIRQPQHF.

This clonotype was detected only a few times. This chain joins TRBV2 and TRBJ2-1; 10 bases line up with TRBD2. The germline gives CDR1 SNHLY, CDR2 FYNNEI. The CDR3 consists of 15 residues. V lost 10 bases, J lost 7 bases, and 13 bases stayed unmatched. The CDR3 region has the DNA TGTGCCACTCGACAAAGCGGGGGGGCAGGGAATGAGCAGTTCTTC. Its translation: CATRQSGGAGNEQFF.

This chain links TRBV5-6 with TRBJ1-1, with 8 positions matching TRBD1. The CDR3 is 14 amino acids. Germline assignment: CDR1 SGHDT and CDR2 YYEEEE. J was trimmed by 11 bases and V by 4 bases; bases with no gene match: 13. CDR3 amino acids: CASSGTGQGLTAFF. The CDR3 region has the DNA TGTGCCAGCAGCGGGACAGGACAGGGCTTAACGGCTTTCTTT.

The chain uses TRBV15 and TRBJ2-7, with D perhaps TRBD1 (6 bases). The CDR3 length is 14 residues. Germline loops: CDR1 LNHNV, CDR2 YYDKDF (reference sequence). V lost 5 bases to trimming and J lost 0 bases, with 11 bases between them. CDR3 sequence reads: CATSHRENSYEQYF. The CDR3 bases are TGTGCCACCAGCCACAGGGAAAACTCCTACGAGCAGTACTTC.

This clonotype was picked up a small number of times. V usage is TRBV29-1 and J usage is TRBJ2-7; the D is unclear. Germline CDR1 reads SQVTM; CDR2 reads ANQGSEA. There are 14 residues in the CDR3. Trimming pared 5 bases from V and 2 bases from J, leaving 16 bases between. The CDR3 region has the DNA TGCAGCGTTTCGATACAGACGAACCCCTACGAGCAGTACTTC. This encodes CSVSIQTNPYEQYF.

This clonotype occurred once. The V and J genes are TRBV12-3 or TRBV12-4 and TRBJ1-1; no clear D gene. This CDR3 has 15 amino acids. V was cut by 6 bases and J by 5 bases, with 19 bases left in between. CDR3 in DNA: TGTGCCAGCAGCCGGGCCACGGGGAGAGGGACTGAAGCTTTCTTT. Amino acids: CASSRATGRGTEAFF.

Turning to this clonotype: The junction differs from germline at one of its ends, possibly a read error. J is TRBJ2-6 and V is TRBV4-3, with D tentatively TRBD1 (5 bases). The germline V gene encodes CDR1 LGHNA and CDR2 YSLEER. The CDR3 covers 17 residues. The CDR3 DNA reads as TGCGCCGGCAGCCACCAGGGTAGAGACTCTGGGGCCAACGTCCTGACTTTC. Its protein product is CAGSHQGRDSGANVLTF.

The chain uses TRBV30 and TRBJ2-7, with 8 positions matching TRBD1. The CDR3 totals 13 residues. V was pared by 5 bases and J by 4 bases, with 7 bases of the junction left unmatched. Germline assignment: CDR1 GTSNPN and CDR2 SVGIG (reference sequence). CDR3 amino acids: CAWGWQGAYEQYF. The CDR3 nucleotides are TGTGCCTGGGGGTGGCAGGGGGCTTACGAGCAGTACTTC.

V gene TRBV30 combines with J gene TRBJ2-7; 7 bases are shared with TRBD1. CDR3 length: 14 amino acids. V shed 2 bases and J 1 base; nucleotides not matched to a gene: 5. The germline V gene encodes CDR1 GTSNPN and CDR2 SVGIG (reference sequence). The chain's CDR3 is CAWSPMTGSYEQYF. In DNA, the CDR3 is TGTGCCTGGAGTCCTATGACAGGGTCCTACGAGCAGTACTTC. Full variable domain (missing parts from reference TRBV30 and TRBJ2-7): SQTIHQWPATLVQPVGSPLSLECTVEGTSNPNLYWYRQAAGRGLQLLFYSVGIGQISSEVPQNLSASRPQDRQFILSSKKLLLSDSGFYLCAWSPMTGSYEQYFGPGTRLTVT.

This chain uses TRBV6-6 with TRBJ2-4, with D possibly TRBD1 on 6 matching bases. The DNA end is more similar to TRBJ2-5, so the J call may be wrong. From germline, CDR1 is MNHNY and CDR2 SVGAGI (reference sequence). The CDR3 runs 14 residues. The CDR3 coding sequence is TGTGCCAGCAGTATCACAGGGATTCAAGAGACCCAGTACTTC. Its protein product is CASSITGIQETQYF.

This clonotype was seen only a few times. V gene TRBV24-1 combines with J gene TRBJ2-3, with D perhaps TRBD1 (5 bases). The CDR3 covers 16 residues. V lost 0 bases, J lost 1 base, and 10 bases lay in between. The germline V gene has CDR1 KGHDR and CDR2 SFDVKD. The CDR3 DNA is TGTGCCACCAGTGATTTGGGCAGGGCTGGCACAGATACGCAGTATTTT. Residues: CATSDLGRAGTDTQYF.

V is TRBV2 and J is TRBJ1-4, with 7 bases identical to TRBD1. V lost 6 bases, J lost 3 bases, and 7 bases stayed unmatched. Germline lookup yields CDR1 SNHLY and CDR2 FYNNEI. This CDR3 is 15 amino acids long. The CDR3 here is CASSPTGVSNEKLFF. DNA for the CDR3: TGTGCCAGCAGCCCTACAGGGGTGTCTAATGAAAAACTGTTTTTT.

The chain recombines TRBV7-9 with TRBJ1-1, with 8 bases matching TRBD1. J was trimmed by 11 bases and V by 1 base; bases with no gene match: 12. This CDR3 spans 15 amino acids. Germline V lookup: CDR1 SEHNR, CDR2 FQNEAQ (reference sequence). In DNA, the CDR3 is TGTGCCAGCAGCTTAGTGTCGCCAGGGGGCGCTGCGGCTTTCTTT. Its protein is CASSLVSPGGAAAFF.

This clonotype was counted at least ten times. This rearrangement joins TRBV5-1 to TRBJ2-1; D unresolved. This CDR3 has 14 residues. V was cut by 2 bases and J by 5 bases, with 11 bases left in between. Germline loops: CDR1 SGHRS, CDR2 YFSETQ. The CDR3 sequence is CASSLGQENNEQFF. The CDR3 coding sequence is TGCGCCAGCAGCTTAGGCCAGGAGAACAATGAGCAGTTCTTC.

This clonotype has more than one count but fewer than ten. The genes are TRBV20-1 and TRBJ2-5; D is unresolved. The V end was cut by 2 bases, the J end by 4 bases, with 8 bases between. Germline V gene lookup returns CDR1 DFQATT and CDR2 SNEGSKA (reference sequence). The CDR3 is made up of 12 amino acids. The CDR3 sequence: CSARKVGETQYF. In nucleotides, the CDR3 is TGCAGTGCTAGAAAAGTGGGAGAGACCCAGTACTTC.

This clonotype has only a few counts. This chain uses TRBV7-8 with TRBJ2-7; 7 positions match TRBD2. CDR1 is SGHVS, CDR2 FQNEAQ, per germline. This CDR3 has 15 residues. With V trimmed by 5 bases and J by 2 bases, 9 bases remained unmatched. The DNA for the CDR3 is TGTGCCAGCAGCCCCACCGGGACTACGACCTACGAGCAGTACTTC. It translates to CASSPTGTTTYEQYF.